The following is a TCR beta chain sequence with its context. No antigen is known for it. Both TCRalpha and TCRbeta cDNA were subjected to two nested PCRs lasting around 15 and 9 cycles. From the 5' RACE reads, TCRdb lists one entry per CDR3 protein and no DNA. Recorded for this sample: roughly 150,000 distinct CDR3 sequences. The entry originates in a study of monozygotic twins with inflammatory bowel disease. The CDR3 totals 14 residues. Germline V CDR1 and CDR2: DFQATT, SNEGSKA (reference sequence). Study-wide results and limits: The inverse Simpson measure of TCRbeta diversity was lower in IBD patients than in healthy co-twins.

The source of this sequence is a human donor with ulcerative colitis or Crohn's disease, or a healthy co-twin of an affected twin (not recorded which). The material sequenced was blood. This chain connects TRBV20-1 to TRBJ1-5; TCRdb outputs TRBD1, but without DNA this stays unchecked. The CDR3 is CSARYRGGDQPQHF.